This T cell receptor beta chain is from a study of cytomegalovirus exposure and HLA in healthy donors (dated by TCRdb to the late 2010s). Background for the entire study: In an earlier analysis of roughly 590 of the donors, 250 to 350 Gb of sequence data and approximately 100 million unique TCR beta sequences from 150 million to 200 million T cells were reported. Along with the approximately 620-subject first cohort, a separate validation cohort of over 90 different subjects was used. A later genetic analysis took genome-wide SNP genotypes for about 55% of the 666 donors and used that subset as a discovery cohort. The study used immunosequencing to profile the T cell repertoires of approximately 690 subjects and linked those repertoires to cytomegalovirus serostatus. About 300 gigabases of sequencing data and tens of millions of unique TCR sequences were included in an early release covering over 600 HLA-typed donors. Both class I and class II loci were covered by HLA typing, at four-digit resolution. The genetic ancestry cluster associated with self-reported Caucasian donors included roughly 84% of the 398 genotyped donors. Four to six DR-DQ haplotypes were handled as single units for association and clustering, since linkage in the cohort was strong. To decide whether each TCR beta V gene segment behaved as functional or pseudogenic, an earlier analysis of nearly 600 of the donors relied on high-throughput TCR beta sequencing. Across approximately 420 genotyped donors of the cohort, an average of approximately 240,000 unique TCR beta nucleotide sequences per donor were sequenced, and roughly 18% of those sequences were non-productive. To study patterns of TCR occurrence, a later analysis re-analyzed previously published TCR beta repertoires from 666 donors and added high-resolution HLA genotyping. To predict cytomegalovirus infection status, the study combined high-throughput TCR immunosequencing, statistical association of individual TCRs with disease status, and machine learning. Typing coverage varied by locus: about 620-630 donors for A, B, C, DRB1 and DQB1; approximately 520 for DQA1; more than 600 for DPA1; some 470 for DPB1. The study aimed to test whether cataloging public T cell receptors could reveal signatures of past pathogen exposure. Rather than drawing on any new phenotypic data, the later analysis identified candidate immune exposures from TCR beta sequences and the way those sequences occurred across donors. Donor age, sex, ethnicity and CMV serostatus were collected together with the repertoire data. Every discovery cohort repertoire had been produced on one sequencing platform.

The cohort consisted of 650 to 700 healthy bone marrow donors. At the time of sampling, every cohort member was nominally healthy, though immune exposures that went unrecorded were likely present. The donor tested CMV seropositive, placing the donor among the 289 seropositive members of the cohort. A peripheral blood sample was collected from each donor, and TCR beta sequencing was performed on peripheral blood mononuclear cells. Genomic DNA was extracted from the blood cell samples with the Qiagen DNeasy Blood Extraction Kit. The full study reports these points: This cohort had only TCR beta chains sequenced, and the lack of alpha or paired-chain data limited which features could be detected. Because HLA typing was unavailable for some donors at each locus, only the typed subset was used in association tests. In both the original and validation cohorts, the classifier was reported to diagnose cytomegalovirus status with high specificity and sensitivity. Compared with equally common non-associated chains, HLA-associated TCR beta chains in a later analysis were more clonally expanded and had lower generation probabilities. The authors suggested that the approach could potentially be extended to other disease states and immunological phenotypes. In vitro tests confirmed that a few of the cytomegalovirus-associated TCR beta chains recognize cytomegalovirus antigens. According to a later analysis, most CMV-associated TCR beta chains appeared to be HLA-restricted, and the HLA associations seemed to be driven largely by CMV exposure. A cluster of highly shared sequence variants was judged likely to be a technical artifact of the sequencing pipeline. A later genetic analysis associated a missense DCLRE1C variant with V-gene and J-gene trimming of TCR beta chains, and an independent cohort replicated the association. Several of the top co-occurrence clusters appeared to be linked to parvovirus B19, influenza, CMV and Epstein-Barr virus, according to a later analysis. An earlier analysis of around 500 of the donors showed that most TCR beta V segments appeared in productive rearrangements either about 87% or about 30% of the time, which broadly matched IMGT annotations. The 87-base-pair reads could not distinguish some IMGT-functional V segments, including TRBV6-2 and TRBV6-3, so those segments were excluded. In a later analysis, TCR association rates were found to vary across HLA loci, with the most associated TCRs seen for DRB1 alleles and the fewest for HLA-C alleles. Linkage disequilibrium might explain the correlated functional status among segregating V segments, but an unknown experimental factor could not be excluded. While some public TCRs were present in many individuals, most TCR sequences turned up only very rarely across donors. A further reported finding was that TCR beta sequences accurately predicted the HLA-A and HLA-B alleles for most subjects in the first cohort. When HLA alleles, especially DR and DQ, strongly co-occurred, TCR associations were difficult to assign to individual alleles. At a false discovery rate of 0.05, a later analysis linked 15,000 to 20,000 TCR beta sequences to specific HLA alleles. Compared with the approximately 700-donor mean, donors in an Asian-associated ancestry cluster had fewer N-insertions in productive TCRs, according to a later genetic analysis. CMV serostatus was the only immune exposure information available for the cohort. A total of 150 to 200 TCR beta chains were listed by the study as associated with cytomegalovirus. About 15 rarely observed V segments, including chromosome 9 orphons, were excluded from the earlier analysis of some 590 of the donors because counts were too low. Presence/absence analyses assumed roughly uniform sequencing depth across donors, an assumption that may not hold.

Turning to this clone: Its antigen is unknown. The sample holds no much larger clone one base away, and base qualities are not on file.

The receptor library was made with the immunoSEQ multiplex PCR assay. For the multiplex PCR, a mixture combining 60 forward primers for TCR Vbeta segments and 13 reverse primers for TCR Jbeta segments was used. Amplification of the CDR3 region of rearranged TCR beta genes was performed with a multiplex PCR assay on genomic DNA. The Illumina HiSeq System was used to sequence the amplified TCR beta libraries as 87-base-pair reads. In the source study's methods: In a later analysis, around 80 million unique TCR beta chains were counted across the roughly 670 repertoires, and roughly 11 million of these chains were shared by at least two donors. Raw reads were error-corrected and collapsed into unique sequences with a nearest-neighbor algorithm that merged closely related sequences to remove PCR and sequencing errors. CDR3 sequences were aligned to IMGT reference sequences to assign V, D and J gene segments. For a sequence to be retained, a match of at least six nucleotides to both a V gene segment and a J gene segment was required. A rearrangement was called productive if the CDR3 had no stop codons and remained in frame with V and J, and every other rearrangement was called non-productive. CDR3 was defined by IMGT convention, running from the second conserved V-encoded cysteine to the conserved J-encoded phenylalanine. The earlier analysis of about 530 of the donors excluded any sequence lacking an unambiguous match to a single V gene segment. In an earlier analysis of some 590 of the donors, a V segment was called functional when productive rearrangements were above 56.7%, and segregating when the standard deviation between donors exceeded 5%. A statistical classification framework was built to diagnose cytomegalovirus status from the catalog of TCR beta chain sequences. V and J gene assignment, in a later analysis, came from comparing TCR nucleotide sequences with IMGT/GENE-DB human TR gene sequences. A later analysis assigned CDR3 sequences and most-parsimonious VDJ recombination scenarios with the TCRdist pipeline. In a later analysis, each TCR beta chain was defined by its CDR3 amino acid sequence together with its V-gene family, and reads lacking a unique V-gene family were excluded. A later analysis removed several hundred highly shared, low-generation-probability nucleotide sequences to deal with suspected cross-contamination and a sequencing artifact. For each public chain, a later analysis derived a clonal expansion index from normalized ranks of inferred template counts within each repertoire. In a later analysis, generation probabilities were computed using a VDJ recombination model fitted to out-of-frame rearrangements, and the results were checked against IGoR. In a later analysis, TCR-TCR, TCR-HLA and TCR-CMV co-occurrence was scored with hypergeometric tests, and a repertoire-size bias correction was applied to TCR pairs. False discovery rates were estimated in a later analysis by permuting HLA or CMV assignments 20 times. In a later analysis, co-occurring TCRs were grouped using DBSCAN, with TCRdist sequence similarity added in when clustering inside HLA-allele-positive subsets. For co-occurrence clustering, repertoires with fewer than 30,000 or more than 120,000 public chains were excluded, along with several repertoires with anomalous nucleotide sharing. TCRdb retrieved this table from immuneACCESS and kept in-frame rearrangements only. Not all clones are present; in checked studies, unresolved V genes account for under half, and no reason is known for the remainder. Clone size and V and J calls were adopted from that table, with D and trimming inferred from the DNA. Within this sample are some 170,000 clones, with roughly 82% of them counted one time only. The top ten hold around 1.5% of the sample.

Including cysteine and phenylalanine, the CDR3 has 14 amino acids. Solely the CDR3 DNA is kept, with 42 bases framed from the first base. CDR1 and CDR2 are drawn from the germline V gene: SGHVS, FQNEAQ. V lost 5 bases and J lost 1 base; the stretch between them is 12 bases long. Sequenced input: PBMCs. This clonotype was sampled from a girl aged 5 to 17 in good health and CMV-seropositive. The chain uses TRBV7-8 and TRBJ2-7, and possibly TRBD1, on 5 matching bases. The base sequence is TGTGCCAGCAGCCCCGAGACAGATTCCTACGAGCAGTACTTC. Translated, this gives CASSPETDSYEQYF.